Listed here are 28 T cell receptor beta chains from one sample, sequenced in a study of CD4+ T cells in melanoma (dated 2022 in TCRdb). Libraries came from the immunoSEQ multiplex PCR assay. This is the immuneACCESS table as TCRdb keeps it, with only in-frame sequences that have V and J called. A part of the clones is gone; compared with another copy, unresolved V genes explain less than half, and the rest is unexplained. Within this sample are roughly 10,000 clones, with 65% to 70% of them counted one time only. The ten largest clonotypes hold approximately 11% of the sample. Source material: cells from a culture (not recorded whether cultured in vitro). The receptors here all came from a human donor with melanoma.

The V gene is TRBV11-2, the J gene TRBJ2-5; 10 nucleotides agree with TRBD2. V dropped 2 bases and J dropped 2; count of bases not matched to a gene: 8. Germline lookup yields CDR1 SGHAT and CDR2 FQNNGV. The CDR3 length is 17 residues. CDR3 sequence: CASSLRASSGGQETQYF. The CDR3 bases are TGTGCCAGCAGCTTAAGGGCGAGTAGCGGGGGGCAAGAGACCCAGTACTTC.

The rearrangement uses TRBV5-5 and TRBJ1-3, with D possibly matching TRBD1 (6 bases). V was pared by 5 bases and J by 4 bases, with 19 bases between. CDR3 length equals 16 residues. Looked up from germline, CDR1 is SGHKS and CDR2 is YYEKEE (reference sequence). The CDR3 region is CASRRQSGTSGNTIYF. In DNA form, the CDR3 reads TGTGCCAGCAGACGCCAGTCCGGGACAAGCGGAAACACCATATATTTT.

This clone counts as medium-sized. V and J are TRBV2 and TRBJ1-4, with 7 bases that match TRBD1. V gave up 4 bases and J gave up 8 bases; unmatched junction bases: 7. CDR1 SNHLY and CDR2 FYNNEI come from the germline V gene. The CDR3 spans 14 residues. CDR3 protein: CASSVRLGGEKLFF. The DNA for the CDR3 is TGTGCCAGCAGTGTCCGCTTAGGGGGCGAAAAACTGTTTTTT.

This clone came up once. The chain carries TRBV7-8 and TRBJ1-1, with unresolved D. CDR3 length equals 16 residues. V was shortened by 5 bases and J by 1 base, with 17 bases between the two germline ends. CDR1 SGHVS and CDR2 FQNEAQ come from the germline V gene. The DNA for the CDR3 is TGTGCCAGCAGCCCAGAAGCGTGGGGTGGGAACACTGAAGCTTTCTTT. Translation gives CASSPEAWGGNTEAFF. The full variable domain, completed using reference TRBV7-8 and TRBJ1-1, is GAGVSQSPRYKVAKRGQDVALRCDPISGHVSLFWYQQALGQGPEFLTYFQNEAQLDKSGLPSDRFFAERPEGSVSTLKIQRTQQEDSAVYLCASSPEAWGGNTEAFFGQGTRLTVV.

This clone occurred a few times. This rearrangement joins TRBV5-8 to TRBJ2-2; TRBD1 matches 7 bases. V was clipped by 6 bases and J by 0 bases; unmatched bases: 2. Germline CDR1 SGHTS, CDR2 YDEGEE. The CDR3 consists of 14 residues. The CDR3: CASTGTANTGELFF. Here the CDR3 DNA reads TGTGCCAGCACCGGGACAGCGAACACCGGGGAGCTGTTTTTT.

The rearrangement joins TRBV27 to TRBJ2-1; the match to TRBD1 covers 9 bases. Trimming cost V 6 bases and J 8 bases; bases outside gene matches: 17. CDR3 size: 17 residues. CDR1 and CDR2 (germline): MNHEY, SMNVEV (reference sequence). As DNA, the CDR3 is TGTGCCAGCAGGATTAGAAGCGGGACAGGGACGTTTTATGAGCAGTTCTTC. This gives the protein CASRIRSGTGTFYEQFF.

The sample holds a few counts of this clone. This chain links TRBV30 with TRBJ2-2; D call uncertain. The CDR3 is 11 amino acids. V shed 3 bases and J shed 7 bases, with 6 bases lying between them. Germline CDR1 GTSNPN, CDR2 SVGIG (reference sequence). CDR3 protein: CAWSHGGELFF. The CDR3 DNA is TGTGCCTGGAGCCATGGCGGGGAGCTGTTTTTT.

On this clone: The junction departs from the called germline gene at one end, perhaps through a read error. V is TRBV29-1 and J is TRBJ2-3; TRBD2 is a possible D gene (5 bases). CDR1 and CDR2 from the germline V gene are SQVTM and ANQGSEA. CDR3 length: 12 amino acids. This chain's CDR3 is CSVEGGTDTQYF. The CDR3 nucleotides are TGCAGCGTAGAAGGAGGAACAGATACGCAGTATTTT.

With respect to this clone: Other DNA sequences in this specimen translate into the identical CDR3. V usage is TRBV7-3 and J usage is TRBJ2-5; possibly TRBD1 for D (6 bases). CDR1 and CDR2 (germline): SGHTA, FQGTGA. V shed 5 bases and J shed 1 base, with 11 bases lying between them. CDR3 size: 14 residues. CDR3 DNA sequence: TGTGCCAGCAGCCCAACAGGGCTCCAAGAGACCCAGTACTTC. This encodes CASSPTGLQETQYF.

The gene calls are TRBV7-8 and TRBJ1-6; D ambiguous. CDR1 SGHVS and CDR2 FQNEAQ come from the germline V gene. CDR3 size: 14 residues. V gave up 2 bases and J gave up 7 bases, with 9 bases separating them. The CDR3 DNA sequence: TGTGCCAGCAGCTTACGTCAGCCCAATTCACCCCTCCACTTT. Translation gives CASSLRQPNSPLHF.

Only a few counts were recorded for this clone. This sequence joins TRBV21-1 and TRBJ2-3; whether TRBD1, the table's D call, matches the DNA was not checked. TRBV21-1 is a known pseudogene. The CDR3 spans 18 residues. The CDR3 loop is CASNRAGQGRFGADTQYF. The CDR3 DNA sequence: TGTGCCAGCAACAGAGCGGGACAGGGGAGATTTGGCGCAGATACGCAGTATTTT.

The chain couples TRBV6-1 to TRBJ1-5; no definite D call. Germline CDR1 and CDR2: MNHNS and SASEGT. The CDR3 has 13 residues. Trimming shortened V by 5 bases and J by 6 bases, and 11 bases separated the two germline ends. The CDR3 loop reads CASSTGVTQPQHF. The CDR3 region has the DNA TGTGCCAGCAGTACCGGGGTAACTCAGCCCCAGCATTTT.

CDR3 bases: TGTGCCAGCGCTTCCGGGACAGGGGGACCCAATCAGCCCCAGCATTTT. Amino acids: CASASGTGGPNQPQHF. This chain joins TRBV18 and TRBJ1-5, with TRBD1 identical over 11 bases. Trimming at V came to 8 bases and at J to 3 bases, leaving 9 bases not matched to a gene. CDR1 and CDR2 (germline): KGHSH, LQKENI. This CDR3 is 16 amino acids long.

Here the CDR3 reads CASRTAANYGYTF. The CDR3 nucleotides read TGTGCCAGCAGAACCGCCGCTAACTATGGCTACACCTTC. The chain recombines TRBV6-5 with TRBJ1-2; no clear D. The V and J ends lost 6 bases and 0 bases respectively, with 8 bases between them. The CDR3 covers 13 residues. Germline values: CDR1 MNHEY, CDR2 SVGAGI.

The chain recombines TRBV2 with TRBJ2-5; perhaps TRBD1 as D (6 bases). Trimming removed 5 bases at V and 4 bases at J, with 11 bases between. CDR1 and CDR2 from the germline V gene are SNHLY and FYNNEI. The CDR3 runs 13 residues. The CDR3 nucleotides are TGTGCCAGCAGTCCCGGGACACGAGAGACCCAGTACTTC. Its translation is CASSPGTRETQYF.

The genes are TRBV6-6 and TRBJ1-3; D is perhaps TRBD1 (5 bases). CDR3 length equals 16 residues. From germline, CDR1 is MNHNY and CDR2 SVGAGI (reference sequence). V was trimmed by 1 base and J by 2 bases, leaving 12 bases between them. CDR3 nucleotide sequence: TGTGCCAGCAGTTACTTGGGGGGGACGGCTGGAAACACCATATATTTT. Encoded protein: CASSYLGGTAGNTIYF.

This clone showed up just once. V usage is TRBV13 and J usage is TRBJ2-3, with 10 positions matching TRBD2. The germline V gene has CDR1 PRHDT and CDR2 FYEKMQ (reference sequence). V shed 5 bases, J shed 6 bases, and the junction held 14 bases outside the gene matches. The CDR3 extends over 17 amino acids. Here the CDR3 reads CASSPTEGLAGEDTQYF. CDR3 DNA sequence: TGTGCCAGCAGCCCAACGGAGGGTCTAGCGGGGGAGGATACGCAGTATTTT.

The chain combines TRBV10-3 with TRBJ2-5, with TRBD1 matching 8 bases. This CDR3 has 13 residues. In germline, CDR1 is ENHRY, CDR2 SYGVKD. The trim removed 5 bases at V and 4 bases at J, leaving 3 bases unmatched. Written as DNA, the CDR3 is TGTGCCATCAGTCGGACAGGGACAGAGACCCAGTACTTC. It is translated as CAISRTGTETQYF.

The J gene is TRBJ2-7, the V gene TRBV19; 8 nucleotides line up with TRBD2. Germline CDR1 and CDR2: LNHDA and SQIVND (reference sequence). The CDR3 runs 17 residues. V lost 5 bases to trimming and J lost 0 bases; unmatched junction nucleotides: 12. Written as DNA, the CDR3 is TGTGCCAGTAGTCCCCGGAGTAGCGGGGCAAGCTCCTACGAGCAGTACTTC. This gives the protein CASSPRSSGASSYEQYF.

The CDR3 coding sequence is TGTGCCAGCAGCGGTGGCAGGGGGGAGCAGCCCCAGCATTTT. Translating it yields CASSGGRGEQPQHF. This chain uses TRBV5-8 with TRBJ1-5; 7 nucleotides line up with TRBD1. The V gene end was trimmed by 4 bases and the J gene end by 7 bases; junction bases not matched to a gene: 8. Per germline, CDR1 SGHTS and CDR2 YDEGEE. This CDR3 is built from 14 residues.

This clone has more than one count but fewer than ten. V is TRBV5-4 and J is TRBJ2-3; the match to TRBD2 covers 7 bases. The CDR3 totals 13 residues. The ends lost 6 bases at V and 5 bases at J; junction bases unmatched: 6. CDR1 SGHNT and CDR2 YYREEE come from the germline V gene (reference sequence). CDR3 in DNA: TGTGCCAGCAATGGGAGGGGCGGAGATACGCAGTATTTT. The encoded protein is CASNGRGGDTQYF.

The rearrangement uses TRBV5-1 and TRBJ1-2; D unresolved. This CDR3 comprises 16 residues. Germline CDR1 SGHRS, CDR2 YFSETQ. V gave up 4 bases and J gave up 5 bases, with 21 bases separating them. This CDR3 is CASSPEGGNGRYGYTF. CDR3 bases: TGCGCCAGCAGCCCGGAGGGCGGGAATGGAAGGTATGGCTACACCTTC.

The V and J genes are TRBV11-3 and TRBJ2-2; the D gene is possibly TRBD2 (5 bases). The CDR3 sequence is 14 residues long. V lost 4 bases, J lost 5 bases, and 11 bases lay in between. CDR1 is SGHNT, CDR2 YENEEA, per germline. CDR3 sequence reads: CASSSERETGELFF. The CDR3 nucleotides are TGTGCCAGCAGCTCAGAAAGGGAGACCGGGGAGCTGTTTTTT.

This chain connects TRBV5-1 to TRBJ1-1; maybe TRBD1 (5 bases). The CDR3 consists of 16 residues. V lost 2 bases, J lost 5 bases, and 19 bases lay in between. Germline CDR1 is SGHRS and CDR2 is YFSETQ. The CDR3 DNA is TGCGCCAGCAGCTTCGGGACCGGGAGGGTACGGACTGAAGCTTTCTTT. Its translation: CASSFGTGRVRTEAFF.

The chain recombines TRBV23-1 with TRBJ1-1; tentative D call: TRBD1 (6 bases). TRBV23-1 is assigned to the ORF class and has an uncertain function. V lost 6 bases and J 1 base, leaving 24 bases between the germline ends. CDR3 length: 18 residues. For the CDR3, the DNA is TGCGCCAGCAGAGAATTGCTGACGGGGAAGGGGGGGAACACTGAAGCTTTCTTT. This sequence encodes CASRELLTGKGGNTEAFF.

The V and J genes are TRBV7-2 and TRBJ2-5, with TRBD1 identical over 7 bases. CDR3 length equals 13 residues. Trimming cost V 5 bases and J 3 bases; bases outside gene matches: 3. CDR1 SGHTA and CDR2 FQGNSA come from the germline V gene. CDR3 sequence (DNA): TGTGCCAGCAGCCCGACAGGGAAAGAGACCCAGTACTTC. Its protein product is CASSPTGKETQYF.

The CDR3, as DNA: TGCAGTGCCCTAGGTCTAAGCGAAGCTTTCTTT. This codes for CSALGLSEAFF. The chain combines TRBV20-1 with TRBJ1-1; D gene uncertain. Trimming left V 6 bases short and J 8 bases short, with 13 bases between. The CDR3 is 11 amino acids. Germline loops: CDR1 DFQATT, CDR2 SNEGSKA (reference sequence).

The chain has TRBV27 and TRBJ2-3; unclear D gene. CDR1 MNHEY and CDR2 SMNVEV come from the germline V gene (reference sequence). Trimming took off 5 bases at V and 2 bases at J, with 2 bases between the two ends. The CDR3 has 11 amino acids. The CDR3 sequence: CASSHTDTQYF. DNA of the CDR3: TGTGCCAGCAGTCACACAGATACGCAGTATTTT.